This T cell receptor beta chain comes out of a study of blood T cell repertoires in COVID-19 (dated by TCRdb to the early 2020s). Regarding the research as a whole: Samples covering the acute and convalescent phases of COVID-19 were provided by collaborators in the United States, Italy and Spain. The material from the prospective study consisted of cDNA or gDNA derived from T cells, B-cell-depleted T cells, or PBMCs. Subjects who had been exposed to COVID-19, were actively infected with it, or had recovered from it provided the deeply sampled blood TCRbeta repertoires that made up the dataset. The repertoires were released in a freely available public database intended as a resource for research on the immune response to SARS-CoV-2. The samples were drawn from two sources: the first 160 participants of the ongoing ImmuneRACE study, and over 950 subjects contributed by 6 global collaborators. A de-identified subject ID, COVID-19 status, age in years and sex were almost always included in the sample metadata. Where available, HLA class I and class II types were taken from metadata supplied by the sample provider and were not determined by assay-based typing.

TCRbeta CDR3 regions were amplified from genomic DNA by means of the immunoSEQ Assay, a bias-controlled multiplex PCR. From the authors' description of their analysis: Within the assay, amplification of reference gene primers was used to estimate how many nucleated cells each sample contained. To quantify the absolute abundance of each unique TCRbeta CDR3 rearrangement, sequence reads were collapsed and filtered. Productive Simpson clonality was computed per sample as the square root of Simpson's diversity index over productive rearrangements. This is the immuneACCESS table as TCRdb keeps it, with only in-frame sequences that have V and J called. A part of the clones is gone; compared with another copy, unresolved V genes explain less than half, and the rest is unexplained. V and J calls and clone size are as listed in that table; D and trimming were resolved from the DNA. The sample has fewer than 150,000 clones on record, 86% of them singletons. The ten top clones hold approximately 8.7% of the sample.

Notes on this clone: The specificity of this receptor is unknown. No quality values exist for individual bases; no much larger clone is one base distant.

CDR1 and CDR2 are read off the germline V gene as SGDLS and YYNGEE. A distance of 11 bases separates the germline ends of V and J, which lose 4 bases and 0 bases respectively. Taken from cysteine to phenylalanine, the CDR3 has 15 residues. CDR3 DNA only is kept here, 45 bases in frame from base 1. Samples from volunteer blood donors who had recovered from COVID-19 were contributed by a second Seattle source. Each collaborating institution followed its own protocols to collect whole blood in K2EDTA tubes. For TCRbeta analysis, collaborator samples were shipped as frozen whole blood, as isolated PBMCs, or as DNA extracted from either sample type. Overall results and qualifications from the work: Clinical and demographic metadata were provided uncurated, with the amount varying by source and participant.

The sample was peripheral blood. This receptor was obtained from a man between 65 and 80 years old who had recovered from COVID-19. In this chain, TRBV9 is recombined with TRBJ2-1; the D gene identity is not certain. DNA sequence: TGTGCCAGCAGCTTTCGGGTCTTCTCCTACAATGAGCAGTTCTTC. Its amino acids are CASSFRVFSYNEQFF.